This T cell receptor beta chain was recovered during a study of CD8+CD57+ T cells in acquired aplastic anemia. Genomic DNA, serving as template, underwent TCR beta VDJ and CDR3 profiling. TCRdb re-analysed the reads in MiXCR, keeping a single row per CDR3 protein. Here the sample spans around 190,000 distinct CDR3 sequences, roughly 56% being singletons. The specimen sequenced was sorted CD4+, CD8+, or CD8+CD57+ T cells (not recorded which) from PBMCs. The source is a human donor in good health, serving as a control.

The chain's CDR3 is CASSPSHRGMMDTQYF. The CDR3 region has the DNA TGTGCCAGTAGCCCCTCCCACAGGGGAATGATGGATACGCAGTATTTT. The chain links TRBV19 to TRBJ2-3, with TRBD1 matching over 7 bases. The CDR3 is made up of 16 amino acids. Losses at the gene ends were 6 bases for V and 6 bases for J; bases not matched to a gene: 15. The germline CDR1 and CDR2 sequences are LNHDA and SQIVND (reference sequence).